Listed here is a single TCR beta chain. Using immunoSEQ multiplex PCR, the repertoire was profiled, and TCRdb retains in-frame clones only, with some absent. Of 200,000 to 250,000 clones detected, just under 95% appear once; the ten largest clones hold around 1.5%. This CDR3 has 14 amino acids. CDR1 SGHNT and CDR2 YYREEE come from the germline V gene (reference sequence). Trimming shortened V by 0 bases and J by 2 bases, and 8 bases separated the two germline ends. This entry is derived from a study of control samples from healthy donors and cancer patients. The source material was blood. The rearrangement uses TRBV5-4 and TRBJ1-2; D is possibly TRBD1 (5 bases). The origin of this receptor is a man aged 45 to 65 in good health. The CDR3 nucleotides are TGTGCCAGCAGCTTGGTTCGGGGGAACTATGGCTACACCTTC. Amino acids: CASSLVRGNYGYTF.